This TCR beta chain was identified during a study of response to subunit inactivated influenza vaccine. The germline gives CDR1 SGHRS, CDR2 YFSETQ. The CDR3 length is 14 residues. With 1 base clipped from V and 2 bases from J, the junction kept 2 bases outside the gene matches. Study-level points and caveats: Only a handful of new T cells, the authors suggested, are recruited with each seasonal influenza vaccination.

This clonotype was seen ten or more times. Its specificity is unknown. TCRdb passed the RT-PCR reads through MiXCR, listing each CDR3 protein once. The sample consists of about 610,000 distinct CDR3 sequences, 11% to 15% of them appearing once. The chain has TRBV5-1 and TRBJ2-7; 8 bases line up with TRBD1. The clonotype originates from a man aged 45-65 years who received an inactivated influenza vaccine. The sample consisted of PBMCs from blood, taken about 11 days after vaccination. The CDR3, as DNA: TGCGCCAGCAGCTTGACAGGGGGGACCTACGAGCAGTACTTC. Its translation: CASSLTGGTYEQYF.